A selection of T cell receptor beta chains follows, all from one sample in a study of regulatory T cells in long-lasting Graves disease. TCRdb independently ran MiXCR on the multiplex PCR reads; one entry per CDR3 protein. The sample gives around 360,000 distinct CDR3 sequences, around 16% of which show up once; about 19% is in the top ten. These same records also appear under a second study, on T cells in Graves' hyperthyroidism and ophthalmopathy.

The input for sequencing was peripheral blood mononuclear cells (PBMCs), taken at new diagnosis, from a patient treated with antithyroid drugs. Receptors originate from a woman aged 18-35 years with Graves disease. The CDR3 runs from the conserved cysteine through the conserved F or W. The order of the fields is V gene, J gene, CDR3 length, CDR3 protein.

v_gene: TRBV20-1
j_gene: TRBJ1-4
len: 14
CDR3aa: CSAIPGTGNEKLFF

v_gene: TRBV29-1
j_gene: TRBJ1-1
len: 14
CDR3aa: CSVVWGLGATEAFF

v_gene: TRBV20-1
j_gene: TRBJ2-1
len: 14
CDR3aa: CSARESGHYNEQFF

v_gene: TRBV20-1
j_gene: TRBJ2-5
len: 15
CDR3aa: CSAPLGQSFRETQYF

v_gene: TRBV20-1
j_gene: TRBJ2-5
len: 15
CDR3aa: CSARDYGGSAETQYF

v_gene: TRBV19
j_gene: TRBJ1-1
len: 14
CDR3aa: CASRYTLADTEAFF

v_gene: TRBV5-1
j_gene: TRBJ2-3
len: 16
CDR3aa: CASREAGELSVDTQYF

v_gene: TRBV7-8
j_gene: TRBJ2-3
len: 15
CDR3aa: CASRRLAGVADTQYF

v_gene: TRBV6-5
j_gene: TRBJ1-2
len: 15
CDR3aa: CASSYSLQGADGYTF

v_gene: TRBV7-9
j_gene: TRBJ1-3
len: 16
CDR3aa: CASSLGRDNSGNTIYF

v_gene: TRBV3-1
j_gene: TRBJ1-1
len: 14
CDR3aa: CASSQRRTNTEAFF

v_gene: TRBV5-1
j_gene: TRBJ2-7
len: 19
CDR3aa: CASSHLRLAGVPALYEQYF